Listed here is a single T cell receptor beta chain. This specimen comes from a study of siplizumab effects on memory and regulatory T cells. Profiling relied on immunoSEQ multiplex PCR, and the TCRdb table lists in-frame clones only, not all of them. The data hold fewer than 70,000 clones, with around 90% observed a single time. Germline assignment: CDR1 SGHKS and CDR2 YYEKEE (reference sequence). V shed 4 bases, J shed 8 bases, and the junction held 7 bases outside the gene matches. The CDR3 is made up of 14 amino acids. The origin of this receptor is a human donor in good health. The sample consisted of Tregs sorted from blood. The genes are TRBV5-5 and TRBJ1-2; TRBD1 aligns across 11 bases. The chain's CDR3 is CASSLGQGASGYTF. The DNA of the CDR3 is TGTGCCAGCAGCCTCGGACAGGGGGCCTCAGGCTACACCTTC.